The sequence of this TCR beta chain was determined in a study of blood T cell repertoires in COVID-19. Whole-study context: Sites in the United States, Italy and Spain provided acute and convalescent COVID-19 samples.

TCRdb keeps only in-frame clones here, not all; method: immunoSEQ multiplex PCR. The sample lists approximately 200,000 clones, less than 90% occurring once. V dropped 3 bases and J dropped 5 bases, with 8 bases sitting between them. This CDR3 spans 13 amino acids. Germline CDR1 and CDR2: SNHLY and FYNNEI. The receptor was derived from a woman aged 30 to 39 who had been exposed to COVID-19. The specimen was PBMCs or T cells enriched from blood (not recorded which). This chain uses TRBV2 with TRBJ2-1; the D gene is possibly TRBD1 (5 bases). CDR3 DNA: TGTGCCAGCAGTGACCTAGGGGACAATGAGCAGTTCTTC. Translated: CASSDLGDNEQFF. Using reference TRBV2 and TRBJ2-1 for the parts outside the CDR3, the full variable domain is EPEVTQTPSHQVTQMGQEVILRCVPISNHLYFYWYRQILGQKVEFLVSFYNNEISEKSEIFDDQFSVERPDGSNFTLKIRSTKLEDSAMYFCASSDLGDNEQFFGPGTRLTVL.